The clone carrying this TCR beta chain has more than one count but fewer than ten. The antigen is not known. Germline CDR1 and CDR2: LGHNA and YNFKEQ. This CDR3 contains 14 residues. With 3 bases removed from V and 1 base from J, the gap between germline ends came to 9 bases. The data originate from a study of beta chain features in type 1 diabetes. Overall study: Across every sample, 107,917,701 sorted cells were examined in total. Study-wide results and limits: Within each of all four CD4+ subsets, Type 1 diabetes patients had TCRB CDR3s that were moderately but significantly shorter.

Expressed TCRB transcripts were sequenced, since all the RNA that had been isolated was reverse transcribed. Profiling relied on immunoSEQ multiplex PCR, and the TCRdb table lists in-frame clones only, not all of them. The sample lists hundreds of thousands of clones, more than 12% occurring once. Material for sequencing was naive CD4+ T cells from blood. The chain employs TRBV4-2 and TRBJ1-1; D is unclear. The origin of this receptor is a young man with type 1 diabetes. Here the CDR3 reads CASSHPNQNTEAFF. CDR3 nucleotides: TGTGCCAGCAGCCACCCAAACCAGAACACTGAAGCTTTCTTT.